These T cell receptor beta chains were read from a single sample in a study of T cells after yellow fever vaccination. A single record per CDR3 protein comes from TCRdb applying MiXCR to the 5' RACE reads. The data contain 340,000 or so distinct CDR3 sequences, 9.5% to 15% of them seen just once; the ten biggest clones take up 2.5% to 3.5%. The input for sequencing was CD4+ T cells sorted from PBMCs, taken 15 days after the yellow fever booster vaccination. These TCRs come from a man between 18 and 29 years old who received the YFV17D yellow fever vaccine. Each CDR3 is given with its conserved first and last residue. D genes are given only for firm matches. Size tells how often a clone was seen (once, few, many) or the class of an expanded clone, and some rows leave it out.

D	V	size	J	CDR3	DNA
TRBD1	TRBV27	-	TRBJ2-7	CASSLPPGGWGYEQYF	TGTGCCAGCAGTTTGCCTCCAGGGGGCTGGGGCTACGAGCAGTACTTC
TRBD1	TRBV5-1	many	TRBJ2-2	CASSSDRGPTGELFF	TGCGCCAGCAGCTCCGACAGGGGGCCCACCGGGGAGCTGTTTTTT
TRBD1	TRBV7-8	few	TRBJ1-4	CASSLGQGGEKLFF	TGTGCCAGCAGCCTGGGACAGGGAGGTGAAAAACTGTTTTTT
-	TRBV6-2/TRBV6-3	few	TRBJ2-3	CASTRSGPDTQYF	TGTGCCAGCACCAGAAGTGGGCCAGATACGCAGTATTTT
-	TRBV5-1	-	TRBJ2-3	CASSPFQGPLGDTQYF	TGCGCCAGCAGCCCCTTCCAGGGTCCCCTAGGGGATACGCAGTATTTT
TRBD1	TRBV19	few	TRBJ1-2	CASSRGTGQNYGYTF	TGTGCCAGTAGTCGTGGGACAGGGCAAAACTATGGCTACACCTTC
TRBD2	TRBV5-4	-	TRBJ2-5	CASSSLAGDRETQYF	TGTGCCAGCAGCTCGTTAGCGGGGGATAGGGAGACCCAGTACTTC
TRBD1	TRBV25-1	few	TRBJ1-1	CASSESTGGDTEAFF	TGTGCCAGCAGTGAGTCGACAGGGGGGGACACTGAAGCTTTCTTT
TRBD2	TRBV12-3/TRBV12-4	-	TRBJ2-1	CASSLTGTSGDEQFF	TGTGCCAGCAGTTTAACCGGGACTAGCGGGGATGAGCAGTTCTTC
-	TRBV7-2	-	TRBJ1-4	CASTPTAGTTNEKLFF	TGTGCCAGCACCCCCACCGCAGGGACAACTAATGAAAAACTGTTTTTT
TRBD1	TRBV20-1	few	TRBJ2-7	CSVMDRGAYEQYF	TGCAGTGTTATGGACAGGGGGGCCTACGAGCAGTACTTC
-	TRBV9	few	TRBJ2-3	CASAEGLSDTQYF	TGTGCCAGCGCGGAGGGCCTCTCGGATACGCAGTATTTT
TRBD1	TRBV9	few	TRBJ2-5	CASSVGIRDSQETQYF	TGTGCCAGCAGCGTAGGAATCCGGGACAGCCAAGAGACCCAGTACTTC
TRBD1	TRBV6-2/TRBV6-3	few	TRBJ2-5	CASNDRGWQETQYF	TGTGCCAGCAATGACAGGGGGTGGCAAGAGACCCAGTACTTC
TRBD1	TRBV29-1	few	TRBJ1-1	CSGDRATNTEAFF	TGCAGCGGGGACAGGGCAACGAACACTGAAGCTTTCTTT
TRBD2	TRBV10-3	few	TRBJ2-3	CAISASGEITDTQYF	TGTGCCATCAGCGCTAGCGGGGAGATCACAGATACGCAGTATTTT
-	TRBV14	few	TRBJ1-2	CASSATGFGGYTF	TGTGCCAGCAGCGCCACAGGGTTCGGGGGCTACACCTTC
-	TRBV12-3/TRBV12-4	few	TRBJ2-2	CASSPDRTAGELFF	TGTGCCAGCAGTCCTGACAGGACAGCCGGGGAGCTGTTTTTT
-	TRBV6-5	few	TRBJ1-2	CASSYSGRRSGGYTF	TGTGCCAGCAGTTACTCGGGCCGGCGATCGGGGGGCTACACCTTC
-	TRBV9	-	TRBJ2-2	CASSAGIGARVGELFF	TGTGCCAGCAGCGCCGGTATTGGGGCGCGGGTCGGGGAGCTGTTTTTT
-	TRBV10-1	many	TRBJ1-1	CASSPSDKGDTEAFF	TGCGCCAGCAGCCCATCCGATAAGGGGGACACTGAAGCTTTCTTT
-	TRBV5-1	few	TRBJ2-2	CASSPSSGGPVGELFF	TGCGCCAGCAGCCCTAGCTCCGGGGGGCCGGTCGGGGAGCTGTTTTTT
-	TRBV28	-	TRBJ1-1	CASSPSDTRDPEAFF	TGTGCCAGCAGTCCTTCGGACACGAGGGACCCTGAAGCTTTCTTT
TRBD1	TRBV5-1	few	TRBJ2-3	CASGTGVTDTQYF	TGCGCCAGCGGGACAGGGGTAACAGATACGCAGTATTTT
-	TRBV19	-	TRBJ1-2	CASSIDGINYGYTF	TGTGCCAGTAGTATAGATGGGATTAACTATGGCTACACCTTC
-	TRBV20-1	few	TRBJ2-1	CSVVDGWREQFF	TGCAGTGTCGTGGACGGGTGGCGAGAGCAGTTCTTC
-	TRBV9	many	TRBJ2-7	CASSVDVNSYEQYF	TGTGCCAGCAGCGTAGACGTGAACTCCTACGAGCAGTACTTC
-	TRBV2	many	TRBJ1-5	CASSFTGIYQPQHF	TGTGCCAGCAGTTTTACAGGGATATATCAGCCCCAGCATTTT
TRBD1	TRBV7-2	-	TRBJ1-5	CASSLETGRGNQPQHF	TGTGCCAGCAGCTTAGAGACAGGGAGGGGGAATCAGCCCCAGCATTTT
-	TRBV5-6	-	TRBJ1-5	CASSNGVNQPQHF	TGTGCCAGCTCAAACGGGGTCAATCAGCCCCAGCATTTT
TRBD1	TRBV27	few	TRBJ2-7	CASSKTGVSYEQYF	TGTGCCAGCAGTAAAACAGGGGTCTCCTACGAGCAGTACTTC
-	TRBV20-1	few	TRBJ2-6	CSARVLGANVLTF	TGCAGTGCTAGGGTACTCGGGGCCAACGTCCTGACTTTC
-	TRBV7-2	-	TRBJ2-1	CASSPATSSYNEQFF	TGTGCCAGCAGCCCTGCTACCAGCTCCTACAATGAGCAGTTCTTC
TRBD1	TRBV9	-	TRBJ2-7	CATTKLGQGSYEQYF	TGTGCCACCACAAAATTGGGACAGGGCTCCTACGAGCAGTACTTC
-	TRBV5-1	few	TRBJ2-3	CASSENGQITDTQYF	TGCGCCAGCAGCGAGAACGGACAGATCACAGATACGCAGTATTTT
TRBD1	TRBV6-5	-	TRBJ1-1	CASSPLTGGRTEAFF	TGTGCCAGCAGTCCCCTGACAGGGGGTAGGACTGAAGCTTTCTTT
-	TRBV14	few	TRBJ2-1	CASSQVGGNEQFF	TGTGCCAGCAGCCAAGTAGGGGGTAATGAGCAGTTCTTC
-	TRBV12-3/TRBV12-4	-	TRBJ1-1	CASSSHLATEAFF	TGTGCCAGCAGTTCCCACTTGGCCACTGAAGCTTTCTTT
-	TRBV27	many	TRBJ2-7	CASSPRASGGAYEQYF	TGTGCCAGCAGCCCTCGAGCAAGTGGGGGAGCCTACGAGCAGTACTTC
-	TRBV7-3	-	TRBJ2-2	CASSPPGGLTGELFF	TGTGCCAGCAGCCCGCCTGGGGGTCTCACCGGGGAGCTGTTTTTT
TRBD1	TRBV7-3	-	TRBJ2-7	CASSPNVGQGSYEQYF	TGTGCCAGCAGCCCAAACGTGGGACAGGGCTCCTACGAGCAGTACTTC
-	TRBV20-1	-	TRBJ1-2	CSARSESNYGYTF	TGCAGTGCTAGGTCGGAAAGTAACTATGGCTACACCTTC
-	TRBV4-3	few	TRBJ1-4	CASSQDPLLGDKTNEKLFF	TGCGCCAGCAGCCAAGATCCTCTATTGGGGGACAAAACTAATGAAAAACTGTTTTTT
-	TRBV5-4	-	TRBJ1-5	CATRQGRDQPQHF	TGTGCCACAAGGCAGGGACGCGATCAGCCCCAGCATTTT
-	TRBV4-3	-	TRBJ1-1	CASSQVTGYKNTEAFF	TGCGCCAGCAGCCAAGTGACAGGATATAAGAACACTGAAGCTTTCTTT
-	TRBV12-3/TRBV12-4	many	TRBJ1-1	CASTLEGLLEYTEAFF	TGTGCCAGCACCCTAGAGGGGTTACTGGAATATACTGAAGCTTTCTTT
-	TRBV12-5	-	TRBJ1-2	CASGLVASGSGYTF	TGTGCTAGTGGTTTGGTGGCGTCAGGCTCTGGCTACACCTTC
-	TRBV6-1	few	TRBJ1-2	CASSPGRNYGYTF	TGTGCCAGCAGCCCGGGACGGAACTATGGCTACACCTTC
-	TRBV4-2	few	TRBJ2-1	CASSQARQDSYNEQFF	TGTGCCAGCAGCCAAGCCCGGCAGGACTCCTACAATGAGCAGTTCTTC
-	TRBV28	-	TRBJ1-1	CASSTSGGLTPFGTEAFF	TGTGCCAGCAGCACCTCGGGGGGTCTTACCCCTTTTGGGACTGAAGCTTTCTTT
TRBD1	TRBV18	few	TRBJ2-3	CASSPITGDSTDTQYF	TGTGCCAGCTCACCTATCACAGGGGATAGCACAGATACGCAGTATTTT
-	TRBV2	-	TRBJ2-7	CASSGGWRVSYEQYF	TGTGCCAGCAGTGGGGGCTGGCGGGTATCCTACGAGCAGTACTTC
-	TRBV12-3/TRBV12-4	-	TRBJ2-7	CASSPGTPISYF	TGTGCCAGCAGCCCCGGGACACCAATCTCATACTTC
-	TRBV7-3	-	TRBJ2-5	CASSLIRHGAQYF	TGTGCCAGCAGCTTAATCCGGCACGGGGCCCAGTACTTC
-	TRBV4-2	many	TRBJ2-1	CASSQPDNEQFF	TGTGCCAGCAGCCAACCCGACAATGAGCAGTTCTTC
-	TRBV7-8	few	TRBJ1-5	CASSTAAPSHSNQPQHF	TGTGCCAGCAGCACCGCCGCCCCCTCCCATAGCAATCAGCCCCAGCATTTT
-	TRBV11-3	-	TRBJ2-2	CASSSPDGELFF	TGTGCCAGCAGCTCCCCCGACGGGGAGCTGTTTTTT
-	TRBV9	few	TRBJ1-1	CASSVATGNTEAFF	TGTGCCAGCAGCGTAGCTACCGGGAACACTGAAGCTTTCTTT